This TCR beta chain derives from a study of T cells in Graves' hyperthyroidism and ophthalmopathy. The source material, RNA transcripts, was used to amplify TCR beta CDR3 regions. HTBI primers were used for first-round RT-PCR of the TCR CDR3. One entry per CDR3 protein results from TCRdb running MiXCR on the multiplex PCR reads. This sample has roughly 500,000 distinct CDR3 sequences, with roughly 15% found just once. This clonotype was counted many times. Subjects with ophthalmopathy showed a Clinical Activity Score no lower than 3, a NOSPECS grade no lower than 4, and a duration shorter than 3 months. Specimen: blood. This sequence was found in a woman in her thirties with Graves' ophthalmopathy.

The CDR3 region has the DNA TGCAGTGCTAGTCCGGGACTCACAGATACGCAGTATTTT. Residues: CSASPGLTDTQYF. The V call is TRBV20-1, the J call TRBJ2-3; tentative D call: TRBD2 (6 bases). Germline V CDR1 and CDR2: DFQATT, SNEGSKA (reference sequence). V lost 3 bases and J 2 bases, leaving 9 bases between the germline ends. This CDR3 is built from 13 residues.